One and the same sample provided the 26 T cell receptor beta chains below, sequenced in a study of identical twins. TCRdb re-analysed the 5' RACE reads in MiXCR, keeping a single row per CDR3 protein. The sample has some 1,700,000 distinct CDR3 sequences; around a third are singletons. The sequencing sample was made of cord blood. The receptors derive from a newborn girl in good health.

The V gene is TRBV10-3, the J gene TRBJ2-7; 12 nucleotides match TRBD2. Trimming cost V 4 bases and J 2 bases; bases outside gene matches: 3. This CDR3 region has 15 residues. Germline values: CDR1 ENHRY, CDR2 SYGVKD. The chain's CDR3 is CAISVTSGSPYEQYF. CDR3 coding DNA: TGTGCCATCAGTGTGACTAGCGGGAGCCCCTACGAGCAGTACTTC.

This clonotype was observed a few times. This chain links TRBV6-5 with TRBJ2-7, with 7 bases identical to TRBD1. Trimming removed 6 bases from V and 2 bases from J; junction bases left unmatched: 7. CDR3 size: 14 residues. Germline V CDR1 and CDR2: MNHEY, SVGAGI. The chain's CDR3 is CASSFLTGTYEQYF. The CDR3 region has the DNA TGTGCCAGCAGCTTCTTGACAGGGACCTACGAGCAGTACTTC.

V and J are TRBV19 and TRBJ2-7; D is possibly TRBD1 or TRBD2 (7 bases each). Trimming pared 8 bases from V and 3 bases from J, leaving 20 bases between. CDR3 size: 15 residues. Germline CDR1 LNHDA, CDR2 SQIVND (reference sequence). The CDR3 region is CASPIKTGRDYEQYF. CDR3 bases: TGTGCCAGTCCAATAAAGACAGGGAGGGACTACGAGCAGTACTTC.

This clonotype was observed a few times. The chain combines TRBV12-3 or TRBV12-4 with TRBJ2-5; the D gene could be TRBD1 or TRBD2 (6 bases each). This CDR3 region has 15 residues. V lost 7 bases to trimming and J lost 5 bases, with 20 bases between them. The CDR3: CASIVGGGSQETQYF. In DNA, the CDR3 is TGTGCCAGCATCGTAGGAGGGGGAAGTCAGGAGACCCAGTACTTC.

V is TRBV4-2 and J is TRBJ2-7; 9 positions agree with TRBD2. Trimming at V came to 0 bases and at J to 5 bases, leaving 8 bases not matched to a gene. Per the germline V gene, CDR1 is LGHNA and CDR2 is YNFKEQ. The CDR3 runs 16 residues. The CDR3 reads CASSQDPGLAGHEQYF. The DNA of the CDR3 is TGTGCCAGCAGCCAAGATCCGGGGCTAGCGGGGCACGAGCAGTACTTC.

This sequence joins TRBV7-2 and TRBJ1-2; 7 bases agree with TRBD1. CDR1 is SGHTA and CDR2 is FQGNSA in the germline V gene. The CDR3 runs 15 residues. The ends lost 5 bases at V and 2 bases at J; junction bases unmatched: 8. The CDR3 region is CASSPRAGGNYGYTF. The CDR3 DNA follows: TGTGCCAGCAGCCCAAGAGCAGGGGGAAACTATGGCTACACCTTC.

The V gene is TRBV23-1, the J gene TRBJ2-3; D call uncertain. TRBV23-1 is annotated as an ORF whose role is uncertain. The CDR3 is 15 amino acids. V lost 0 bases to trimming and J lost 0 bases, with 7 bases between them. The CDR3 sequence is CASSQSPGSTDTQYF. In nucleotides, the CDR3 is TGCGCCAGCAGTCAATCCCCCGGCAGCACAGATACGCAGTATTTT.

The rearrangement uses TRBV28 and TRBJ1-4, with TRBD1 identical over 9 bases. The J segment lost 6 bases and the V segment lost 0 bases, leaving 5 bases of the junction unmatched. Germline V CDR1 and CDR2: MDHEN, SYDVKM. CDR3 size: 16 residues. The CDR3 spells CASSLWGTGYDEKLFF. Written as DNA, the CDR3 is TGTGCCAGCAGTTTATGGGGGACAGGGTATGATGAAAAACTGTTTTTT.

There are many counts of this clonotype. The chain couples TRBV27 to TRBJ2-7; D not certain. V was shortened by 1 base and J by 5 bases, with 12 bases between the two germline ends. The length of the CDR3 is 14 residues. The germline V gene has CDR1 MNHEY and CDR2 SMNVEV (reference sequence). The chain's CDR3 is CASSLFPGSDEQYF. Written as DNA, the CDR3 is TGTGCCAGCAGTTTATTTCCGGGCAGCGACGAGCAGTACTTC.

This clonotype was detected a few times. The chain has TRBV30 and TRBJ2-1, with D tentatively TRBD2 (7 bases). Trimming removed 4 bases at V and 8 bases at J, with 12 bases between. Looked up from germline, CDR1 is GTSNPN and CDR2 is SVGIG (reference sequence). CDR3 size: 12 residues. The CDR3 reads CAWKGGSHEQFF. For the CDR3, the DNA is TGTGCCTGGAAGGGGGGGTCCCATGAGCAGTTCTTC.

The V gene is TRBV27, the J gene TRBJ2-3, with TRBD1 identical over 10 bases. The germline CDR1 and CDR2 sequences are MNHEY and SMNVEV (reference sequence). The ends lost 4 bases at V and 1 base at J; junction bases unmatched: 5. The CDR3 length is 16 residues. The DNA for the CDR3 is TGTGCCAGCAGTTCAGACAGGGGGCGGGGCACAGATACGCAGTATTTT. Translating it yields CASSSDRGRGTDTQYF.

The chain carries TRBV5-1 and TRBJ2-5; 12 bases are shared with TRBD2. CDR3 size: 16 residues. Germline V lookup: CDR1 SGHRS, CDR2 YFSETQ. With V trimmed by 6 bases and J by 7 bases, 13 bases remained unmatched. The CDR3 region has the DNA TGCGCCAGCACCTCCCGGACTAGCGGGGTCCCGGGGACCCAGTACTTC. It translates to CASTSRTSGVPGTQYF.

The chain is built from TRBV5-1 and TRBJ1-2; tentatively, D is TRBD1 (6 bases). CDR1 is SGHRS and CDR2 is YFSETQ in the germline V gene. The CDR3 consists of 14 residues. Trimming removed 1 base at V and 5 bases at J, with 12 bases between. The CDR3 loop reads CASSLLQRGYGYTF. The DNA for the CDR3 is TGCGCCAGCAGCTTGCTGCAAAGGGGGTATGGCTACACCTTC.

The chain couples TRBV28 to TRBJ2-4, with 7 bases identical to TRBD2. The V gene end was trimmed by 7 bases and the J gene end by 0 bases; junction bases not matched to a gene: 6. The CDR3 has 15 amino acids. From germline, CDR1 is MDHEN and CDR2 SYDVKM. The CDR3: CASTPSGTAKNIQYF. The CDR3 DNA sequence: TGTGCCAGCACCCCTAGCGGAACAGCCAAAAACATTCAGTACTTC.

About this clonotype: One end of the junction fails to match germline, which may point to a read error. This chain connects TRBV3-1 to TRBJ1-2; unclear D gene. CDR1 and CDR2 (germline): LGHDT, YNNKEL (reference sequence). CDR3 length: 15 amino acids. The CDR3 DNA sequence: TGTGCCAGCAGCCAAGATTGGCAGCCTAACTATGGCTACATCTTC. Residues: CASSQDWQPNYGYIF.

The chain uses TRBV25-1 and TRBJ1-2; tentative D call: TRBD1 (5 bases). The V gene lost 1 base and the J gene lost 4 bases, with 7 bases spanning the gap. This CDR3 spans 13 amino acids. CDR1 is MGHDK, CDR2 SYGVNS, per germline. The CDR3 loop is CASSELDIYGYTF. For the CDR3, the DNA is TGTGCCAGCAGTGAATTGGACATCTATGGCTACACCTTC.

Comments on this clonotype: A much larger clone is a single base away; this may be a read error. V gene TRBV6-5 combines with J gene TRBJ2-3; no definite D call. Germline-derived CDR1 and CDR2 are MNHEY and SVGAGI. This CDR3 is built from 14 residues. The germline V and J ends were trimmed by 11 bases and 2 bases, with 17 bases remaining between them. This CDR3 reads CAGRRLEFTDTQYF. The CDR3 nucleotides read TGTGCCGGCCGGCGTTTGGAATTCACAGATACGCAGTATTTT.

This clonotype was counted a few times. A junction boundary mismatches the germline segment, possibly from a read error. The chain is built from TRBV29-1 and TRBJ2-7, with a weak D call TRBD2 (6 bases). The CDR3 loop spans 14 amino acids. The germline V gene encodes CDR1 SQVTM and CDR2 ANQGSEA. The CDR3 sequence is CSVGSGGDYYGQYF. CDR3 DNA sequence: TGCAGCGTGGGATCCGGGGGTGACTACTACGGGCAGTACTTC.

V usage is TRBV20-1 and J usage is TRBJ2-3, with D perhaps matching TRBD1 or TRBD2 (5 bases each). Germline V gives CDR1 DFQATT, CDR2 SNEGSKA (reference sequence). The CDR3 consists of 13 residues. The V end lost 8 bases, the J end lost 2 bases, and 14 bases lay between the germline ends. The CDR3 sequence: CSTRGRTTDTQYF. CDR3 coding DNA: TGCAGTACCCGGGGCCGAACCACAGATACGCAGTATTTT.

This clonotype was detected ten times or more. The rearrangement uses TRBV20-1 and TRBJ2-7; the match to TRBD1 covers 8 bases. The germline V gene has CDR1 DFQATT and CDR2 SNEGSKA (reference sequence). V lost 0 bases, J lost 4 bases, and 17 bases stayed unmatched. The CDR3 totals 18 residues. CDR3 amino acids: CSARDPLTKAGGQYEQYF. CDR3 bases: TGCAGTGCTAGAGATCCCCTTACCAAGGCAGGGGGCCAATACGAGCAGTACTTC.

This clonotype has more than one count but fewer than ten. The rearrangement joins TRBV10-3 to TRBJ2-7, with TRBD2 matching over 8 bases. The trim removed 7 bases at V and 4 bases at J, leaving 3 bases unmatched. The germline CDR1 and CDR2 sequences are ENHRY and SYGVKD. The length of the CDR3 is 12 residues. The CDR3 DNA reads TGTGCCATCAAGGGCGGGGGGTACGAGCAGTACTTC. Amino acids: CAIKGGGYEQYF.

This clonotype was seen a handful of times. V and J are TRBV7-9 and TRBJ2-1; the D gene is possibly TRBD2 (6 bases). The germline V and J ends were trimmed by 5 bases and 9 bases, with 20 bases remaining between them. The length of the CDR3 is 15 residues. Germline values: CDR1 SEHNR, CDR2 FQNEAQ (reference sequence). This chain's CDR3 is CASSLLRGGVVEQFF. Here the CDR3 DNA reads TGTGCCAGCAGCCTTCTGAGGGGAGGAGTCGTTGAGCAGTTCTTC.

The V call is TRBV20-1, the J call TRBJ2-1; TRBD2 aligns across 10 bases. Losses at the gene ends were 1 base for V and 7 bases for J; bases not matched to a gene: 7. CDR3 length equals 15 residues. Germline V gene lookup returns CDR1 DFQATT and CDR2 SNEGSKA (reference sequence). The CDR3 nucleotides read TGCAGTGCTAGAGCCCCTAGCGGGAGTCGGAATGAGCAGTTCTTC. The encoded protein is CSARAPSGSRNEQFF.

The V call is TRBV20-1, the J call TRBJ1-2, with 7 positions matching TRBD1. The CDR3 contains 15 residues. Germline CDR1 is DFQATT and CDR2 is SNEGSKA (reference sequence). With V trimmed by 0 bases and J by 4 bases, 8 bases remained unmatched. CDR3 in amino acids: CSARDRTGLFYGYTF. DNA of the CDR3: TGCAGTGCTAGAGACCGGACAGGCCTATTCTATGGCTACACCTTC.

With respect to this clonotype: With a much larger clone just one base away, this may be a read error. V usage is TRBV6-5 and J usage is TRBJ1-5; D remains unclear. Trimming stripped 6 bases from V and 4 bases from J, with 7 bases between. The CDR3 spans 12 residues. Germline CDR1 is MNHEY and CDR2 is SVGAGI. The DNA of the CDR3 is TGTGCCAGCAGCAATAATAATCAGCCCCAGCATTTT. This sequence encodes CASSNNNQPQHF.

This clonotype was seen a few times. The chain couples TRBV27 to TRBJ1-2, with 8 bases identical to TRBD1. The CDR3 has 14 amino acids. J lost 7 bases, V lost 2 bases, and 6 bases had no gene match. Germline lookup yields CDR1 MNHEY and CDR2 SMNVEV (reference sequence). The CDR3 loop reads CASSLAPGTGGYTF. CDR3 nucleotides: TGTGCCAGCAGTTTAGCGCCCGGGACAGGTGGCTACACCTTC.